Below are 29 T cell receptor beta chains sequenced from a single sample in a study of radiation and T cells in renal cell carcinoma. The repertoire was sequenced with immunoSEQ multiplex PCR; TCRdb's copy has only in-frame clones and lacks some. The repertoire holds some 100,000 clones, with 82% as singletons. Time point of the sample: baseline pretreatment blood. The sample's treatment: 15 Gy SBRT to primary tumor, nephrectomy 4 weeks later. Here the sequenced sample was blood, taken from a patient whose treatment included radiotherapy and nephrectomy. The receptors shown here come from a man between 60 and 75 years old with renal cell carcinoma.

V is TRBV6-4 and J is TRBJ1-1; unclear D gene. V lost 6 bases, J lost 1 base, and 18 bases lay in between. Germline CDR1 MRHNA, CDR2 SNTAGT. This CDR3 is 16 amino acids long. CDR3 DNA: TGTGCCAGCAGGGGCCCCGAAGTCATCAGGAACACTGAAGCTTTCTTT. Its translation: CASRGPEVIRNTEAFF.

The chain joins TRBV5-1 to TRBJ2-4; TRBD1 is a possible D gene (5 bases). Trimming removed 4 bases at V and 6 bases at J, with 17 bases between. Germline lookup yields CDR1 SGHRS and CDR2 YFSETQ. The CDR3 has 15 residues. The CDR3 sequence is CASSLSGQGTNIQYF. DNA for the CDR3: TGCGCCAGCAGCCTTTCAGGGCAGGGCACAAACATTCAGTACTTC.

This chain links TRBV28 with TRBJ1-5; D might be TRBD1 (6 bases). CDR3 size: 14 residues. V lost 1 base and J 2 bases, leaving 6 bases between the germline ends. Germline V gene lookup returns CDR1 MDHEN and CDR2 SYDVKM. The CDR3 here is CASSLSGGNQPQHF. The CDR3 nucleotides are TGTGCCAGCAGTTTATCAGGGGGCAATCAGCCCCAGCATTTT.

This clone showed up just once. The gene calls are TRBV5-1 and TRBJ1-4, with 7 bases that match TRBD1. The CDR3 is 14 amino acids. The germline V gene has CDR1 SGHRS and CDR2 YFSETQ. The V and J ends lost 2 bases and 7 bases, in that order; junction bases with no gene match: 5. The CDR3 coding sequence is TGCGCCAGCAGCTTTACAGGGGCGGGTGAAAAACTGTTTTTT. Protein product: CASSFTGAGEKLFF.

The J gene is TRBJ2-1, the V gene TRBV19; maybe TRBD1 (5 bases). The CDR3 is made up of 15 amino acids. The V end was cut by 3 bases, the J end by 2 bases, with 11 bases between. Germline-derived CDR1 and CDR2 are LNHDA and SQIVND (reference sequence). The DNA of the CDR3 is TGTGCCAGTAGTATGTTAGGGGAAGCCTACAATGAGCAGTTCTTC. This sequence encodes CASSMLGEAYNEQFF.

V and J are TRBV7-9 and TRBJ2-1; no clear D gene. The germline V and J ends were trimmed by 0 bases and 6 bases, with 6 bases remaining between them. Germline values: CDR1 SEHNR, CDR2 FQNEAQ (reference sequence). The CDR3 has 13 residues. CDR3 bases: TGTGCCAGCAGCTTAGCCCACGGCAATGAGCAGTTCTTC. Amino acids: CASSLAHGNEQFF.

V gene TRBV6-1 combines with J gene TRBJ2-7; the D is unclear. The CDR3 covers 12 residues. The germline CDR1 and CDR2 sequences are MNHNS and SASEGT. Trimming removed 7 bases from V and 5 bases from J, with 12 bases in between. The CDR3 coding sequence is TGTGCCAGCAAACCGAGGTTCCACGAGCAGTACTTC. Translating it yields CASKPRFHEQYF.

V gene TRBV18 combines with J gene TRBJ2-1; 7 positions match TRBD2. CDR1 KGHSH and CDR2 LQKENI come from the germline V gene. The CDR3 sequence is 15 residues long. The junction had 10 bases not matched to a gene; V was cut back by 4 bases and J by 7 bases. CDR3 DNA: TGTGCCAGCTCACTATCCGGACTAGAAGGTAATGAGCAGTTCTTC. Its translation: CASSLSGLEGNEQFF.

This chain uses TRBV2 with TRBJ1-3, with TRBD1 matching 9 bases. The CDR3 is 14 amino acids. Looked up from germline, CDR1 is SNHLY and CDR2 is FYNNEI. J was trimmed by 7 bases and V by 6 bases; bases with no gene match: 7. The CDR3 DNA reads as TGTGCCAGCAGGGCGACAGGGGGTTATAACACCATATATTTT. Amino acid sequence: CASRATGGYNTIYF.

V and J are TRBV27 and TRBJ2-2, with TRBD2 matching 11 bases. Germline CDR1 and CDR2: MNHEY and SMNVEV (reference sequence). The V and J ends lost 3 bases and 4 bases, in that order; junction bases with no gene match: 4. There are 16 residues in the CDR3. The CDR3 is CASSFRSGRATGELFF. The DNA for the CDR3 is TGTGCCAGCAGTTTCCGTAGCGGGAGGGCCACCGGGGAGCTGTTTTTT.

The chain links TRBV7-8 to TRBJ1-5; the D gene is possibly TRBD1 (6 bases). The CDR3 covers 13 residues. The ends were cut back, 5 bases at V and 7 bases at J, with 12 bases in the middle. The germline V gene has CDR1 SGHVS and CDR2 FQNEAQ. CDR3: CASSRHGGQPQHF. CDR3 nucleotide sequence: TGTGCCAGCAGCCGTCATGGGGGCCAGCCCCAGCATTTT.

The rearrangement joins TRBV18 to TRBJ1-5, with 10 bases matching TRBD1. Germline V gives CDR1 KGHSH, CDR2 LQKENI. The CDR3 covers 15 residues. The V and J ends lost 2 bases and 9 bases, in that order; junction bases with no gene match: 7. In DNA, the CDR3 is TGTGCCAGCTCACCAAGCCGGGACAGGGGTTGGCCCCAGCATTTT. Translation: CASSPSRDRGWPQHF.

The chain employs TRBV4-3 and TRBJ1-2; 7 bases align to TRBD1. This CDR3 spans 17 amino acids. Germline V gene sequence: CDR1 LGHNA, CDR2 YSLEER. V shed 1 base, J shed 3 bases, and the junction held 11 bases outside the gene matches. The CDR3 here is CASSQGPSGTGDYGYTF. CDR3 DNA sequence: TGCGCCAGCAGCCAAGGGCCGTCGGGAACAGGGGACTATGGCTACACCTTC.

Comment on this clone: This CDR3 is also generated by other DNA sequences in the sample. The chain joins TRBV9 to TRBJ2-2; no definite D call. V was clipped by 0 bases and J by 5 bases, with 8 bases between them. The CDR3 length is 14 residues. Per germline, CDR1 SGDLS and CDR2 YYNGEE. CDR3: CASSVAGGTGELFF. DNA of the CDR3: TGTGCCAGCAGCGTAGCGGGTGGGACCGGGGAGCTGTTTTTT. The full variable domain, completed using reference TRBV9 and TRBJ2-2, is DSGVTQTPKHLITATGQRVTLRCSPRSGDLSVYWYQQSLDQGLQFLIQYYNGEERAKGNILERFSAQQFPDLHSELNLSSLELGDSALYFCASSVAGGTGELFFGEGSRLTVL.

The chain is built from TRBV11-2 and TRBJ2-1, with D unclear. The ends were cut back, 1 base at V and 9 bases at J, with 10 bases in the middle. CDR1 and CDR2 (germline): SGHAT, FQNNGV. The CDR3 spans 13 residues. The CDR3 loop is CASSLVRDREQFF. In DNA form, the CDR3 reads TGTGCCAGCAGCTTAGTTCGCGACCGTGAGCAGTTCTTC.

The chain employs TRBV19 and TRBJ1-5; D remains ambiguous. This CDR3 spans 15 amino acids. Looked up from germline, CDR1 is LNHDA and CDR2 is SQIVND (reference sequence). The germline V and J ends were trimmed by 3 bases and 0 bases, with 9 bases remaining between them. Here the CDR3 reads CASSMRTDSNQPQHF. The CDR3 nucleotides are TGTGCCAGTAGTATGCGTACAGATAGCAATCAGCCCCAGCATTTT.

The chain joins TRBV27 to TRBJ2-7, with TRBD1 identical over 7 bases. Germline V lookup: CDR1 MNHEY, CDR2 SMNVEV (reference sequence). The ends lost 5 bases at V and 3 bases at J; junction bases unmatched: 7. The CDR3 is 14 residues long. CDR3 sequence reads: CASSLRDSRYEQYF. The CDR3 DNA reads TGTGCCAGCAGTCTAAGGGACAGCCGCTACGAGCAGTACTTC.

This rearrangement joins TRBV10-2 to TRBJ1-2; D remains unclear. Trimming took off 3 bases at V and 8 bases at J, with 13 bases between the two ends. This CDR3 spans 13 amino acids. Germline assignment: CDR1 WSHSY and CDR2 SAAADI. For the CDR3, the DNA is TGCGCCAGCAGTGATACGGTGATGGGAGGCTACACCTTC. Its translation is CASSDTVMGGYTF.

The gene calls are TRBV2 and TRBJ1-1; weak D call: TRBD1 (5 bases). The CDR3 loop spans 15 amino acids. Trimming pared 6 bases from V and 5 bases from J, leaving 19 bases between. Germline V gene data show CDR1 as SNHLY and CDR2 as FYNNEI. The CDR3 nucleotides are TGTGCCAGCAGCGAAAGTCCAGGGAGAAGGACTGAAGCTTTCTTT. Its translation is CASSESPGRRTEAFF.

The chain employs TRBV27 and TRBJ2-5; D possibly corresponds to TRBD1 (5 bases). V shed 3 bases and J shed 4 bases, with 9 bases lying between them. Germline V gives CDR1 MNHEY, CDR2 SMNVEV (reference sequence). The CDR3 spans 13 residues. CDR3 amino acids: CASSFWGGETQYF. As DNA, the CDR3 is TGTGCCAGCAGTTTTTGGGGCGGAGAGACCCAGTACTTC.

This chain joins TRBV7-2 and TRBJ2-7; the D is unclear. The germline V gene has CDR1 SGHTA and CDR2 FQGNSA. V lost 5 bases and J 2 bases, leaving 4 bases between the germline ends. CDR3 size: 11 residues. CDR3 coding DNA: TGTGCCAGCAGCCCTGCCTACGAGCAGTACTTC. This sequence encodes CASSPAYEQYF.

This clone was observed a few times. The chain carries TRBV6-5 and TRBJ2-7, with 8 bases aligning to TRBD1. The germline V gene encodes CDR1 MNHEY and CDR2 SVGAGI. This CDR3 has 13 residues. The trim removed 6 bases at V and 4 bases at J, leaving 5 bases unmatched. Here the CDR3 reads CASRGQGEYEQYF. In nucleotides, the CDR3 is TGTGCCAGCAGAGGACAGGGAGAGTACGAGCAGTACTTC.

This clone has only one observation. CDR3 DNA: TGTGCCATCAGTGAGGGGCGGACTAGCACAGATACGCAGTATTTT. It specifies CAISEGRTSTDTQYF. This chain uses TRBV10-3 with TRBJ2-3; D is perhaps TRBD2 (5 bases). This CDR3 has 15 amino acids. Germline CDR1 reads ENHRY; CDR2 reads SYGVKD. The ends were cut back, 2 bases at V and 0 bases at J, with 9 bases in the middle.

For the CDR3, the DNA is TGTGCCAGCAGTATCTCGGGGGCGCAGACCCCCCCGCAGTATTTT. Translating gives CASSISGAQTPPQYF. The chain links TRBV5-6 to TRBJ2-3, with D perhaps assigned TRBD1 or TRBD2 (6 bases each). Trimming removed 5 bases from V and 10 bases from J, with 23 bases in between. The CDR3 has 15 amino acids. The germline gives CDR1 SGHDT, CDR2 YYEEEE.

This clone came up a few times. The V and J genes are TRBV7-6 and TRBJ1-1; D perhaps matches TRBD1 (5 bases). The ends were cut back, 2 bases at V and 10 bases at J, with 14 bases in the middle. The V gene's germline CDR1 is SGHVS and CDR2 FNYEAQ. The CDR3 is 13 residues long. This CDR3 is CASSLSGRDGAFF. The CDR3 region has the DNA TGTGCCAGCAGCTTATCAGGACGGGACGGAGCTTTCTTT.

The V and J genes are TRBV7-9 and TRBJ2-7; 9 nucleotides agree with TRBD2. V lost 6 bases to trimming and J lost 5 bases; unmatched junction nucleotides: 11. CDR3 length: 15 amino acids. Germline V lookup: CDR1 SEHNR, CDR2 FQNEAQ (reference sequence). Here the CDR3 reads CASSSPGLAEDEQYF. The CDR3 DNA reads TGTGCCAGCAGTTCTCCGGGACTAGCTGAGGACGAGCAGTACTTC.

DNA of the CDR3: TGTGCCAGCAGTGAAATGGGATCAGGTTATCCGGCGAACACTGAAGCTTTCTTT. The encoded protein is CASSEMGSGYPANTEAFF. The chain has TRBV6-1 and TRBJ1-1; D remains unclear. Germline V gene lookup returns CDR1 MNHNS and CDR2 SASEGT. CDR3 length: 18 amino acids. V was shortened by 2 bases and J by 1 base, with 20 bases between the two germline ends.

The CDR3 region is CASRAQGTKTGELFF. The CDR3 DNA follows: TGTGCCAGCAGGGCCCAGGGGACAAAAACCGGGGAGCTGTTTTTT. The chain couples TRBV2 to TRBJ2-2; a weak D match, TRBD1 (6 bases). V lost 6 bases and J 5 bases, leaving 16 bases between the germline ends. Germline CDR1 and CDR2: SNHLY and FYNNEI. The CDR3 runs to 15 residues.

The chain recombines TRBV11-2 with TRBJ2-3; a weak D match, TRBD2 (5 bases). The CDR3 is made up of 14 amino acids. The V gene lost 3 bases and the J gene lost 2 bases, with 9 bases spanning the gap. CDR1 and CDR2 from the germline V gene are SGHAT and FQNNGV. The CDR3 DNA reads TGTGCCAGCAGCTTCAGAGGGATCACAGATACGCAGTATTTT. It is translated as CASSFRGITDTQYF.